A selection of T cell receptor beta chains follows, all from one sample in a study of T cells after yellow fever vaccination. TCRdb re-called the 5' RACE reads with MiXCR, one entry per CDR3 protein. The sample yields about 510,000 distinct CDR3 sequences, 20% to 25% seen once. Sample: PBMCs, taken roughly 20 days after the first yellow fever vaccination. The receptors stem from a man between 18 and 29 years old who received the YFV17D yellow fever vaccine. The CDR3 runs from the conserved cysteine through the conserved F or W. D genes are given only for firm matches. Clone size is shown for a subset of rows, as once, few, many or a class of expanded clone.

clone_size: .
j_call: TRBJ2-3
d_call: TRBD1
v_call: TRBV5-1
cdr3_aa: CASEYGQGTDTQYF
cdr3_nt: TGCGCCAGTGAGTATGGACAGGGGACAGATACGCAGTATTTT

clone_size: few
j_call: TRBJ2-3
d_call: .
v_call: TRBV15
cdr3_aa: CATSRGAALTDTQYF
cdr3_nt: TGTGCCACCAGCAGAGGGGCGGCGCTCACAGATACGCAGTATTTT

clone_size: .
j_call: TRBJ2-3
d_call: .
v_call: TRBV10-3
cdr3_aa: CAISDRVALGDTQYF
cdr3_nt: TGTGCCATCAGTGATAGGGTCGCTCTCGGAGATACGCAGTATTTT

clone_size: few
j_call: TRBJ2-5
d_call: TRBD2
v_call: TRBV4-2
cdr3_aa: CASSQIRGERGEETQYF
cdr3_nt: TGTGCCAGCAGCCAAATCCGCGGGGAGCGGGGTGAAGAGACCCAGTACTTC

clone_size: .
j_call: TRBJ1-4
d_call: .
v_call: TRBV27
cdr3_aa: CASSFLGESNEKLFF
cdr3_nt: TGTGCCAGCAGTTTTTTAGGGGAGTCTAATGAAAAACTGTTTTTT

clone_size: few
j_call: TRBJ2-5
d_call: .
v_call: TRBV5-4
cdr3_aa: CASSFEQTKETQYF
cdr3_nt: TGTGCCAGCAGCTTCGAACAGACCAAAGAGACCCAGTACTTC

clone_size: .
j_call: TRBJ2-5
d_call: TRBD2
v_call: TRBV5-1
cdr3_aa: CASNHGRGQETQYF
cdr3_nt: TGCGCCAGCAACCACGGGAGGGGCCAAGAGACCCAGTACTTC

clone_size: .
j_call: TRBJ1-1
d_call: .
v_call: TRBV2
cdr3_aa: CAGSSSPEMNTEAFF
cdr3_nt: TGTGCCGGATCCTCAAGCCCAGAGATGAACACTGAAGCTTTCTTT

clone_size: .
j_call: TRBJ2-3
d_call: .
v_call: TRBV5-1
cdr3_aa: CASSLGRGRSDTQYF
cdr3_nt: TGCGCCAGCAGCTTGGGGCGGGGAAGATCGGATACGCAGTATTTT

clone_size: .
j_call: TRBJ2-1
d_call: TRBD1
v_call: TRBV9
cdr3_aa: CASSVAPGQGEQFF
cdr3_nt: TGTGCCAGCAGCGTAGCGCCGGGACAGGGTGAGCAGTTCTTC

clone_size: once
j_call: TRBJ2-1
d_call: .
v_call: TRBV9
cdr3_aa: CASSVQVGNEQFF
cdr3_nt: TGTGCCAGCAGCGTACAGGTGGGCAATGAGCAGTTCTTC

clone_size: few
j_call: TRBJ2-5
d_call: .
v_call: TRBV6-1
cdr3_aa: CASRSWGAETQYF
cdr3_nt: TGTGCCAGCAGATCTTGGGGGGCAGAGACCCAGTACTTC

clone_size: many
j_call: TRBJ2-2
d_call: .
v_call: TRBV7-9
cdr3_aa: CASSPGWGAGGELFF
cdr3_nt: TGTGCCAGCAGCCCAGGATGGGGGGCTGGCGGGGAGCTGTTTTTT

clone_size: .
j_call: TRBJ2-5
d_call: .
v_call: TRBV11-2
cdr3_aa: CASSFSGDQETQYF
cdr3_nt: TGTGCCAGCAGCTTTAGCGGTGACCAAGAGACCCAGTACTTC

clone_size: .
j_call: TRBJ2-1
d_call: TRBD1
v_call: TRBV27
cdr3_aa: CASTAGTGVYNEQFF
cdr3_nt: TGTGCCAGCACCGCGGGGACAGGGGTCTACAATGAGCAGTTCTTC

clone_size: few
j_call: TRBJ1-5
d_call: .
v_call: TRBV4-3
cdr3_aa: CASSQDWRQPQHF
cdr3_nt: TGCGCCAGCAGCCAAGATTGGAGGCAGCCCCAGCATTTT

clone_size: .
j_call: TRBJ1-1
d_call: .
v_call: TRBV3-1
cdr3_aa: CASKDLNTEAFF
cdr3_nt: TGTGCCAGCAAGGACCTGAACACTGAAGCTTTCTTT

clone_size: many
j_call: TRBJ2-2
d_call: TRBD2
v_call: TRBV6-5
cdr3_aa: CASSYASGGADTGELFF
cdr3_nt: TGTGCCAGCAGTTATGCTAGCGGGGGGGCGGACACCGGGGAGCTGTTTTTT

clone_size: few
j_call: TRBJ2-3
d_call: .
v_call: TRBV10-1
cdr3_aa: CASSEGHSTDTQYF
cdr3_nt: TGTGCCAGCAGTGAGGGACACAGCACAGATACGCAGTATTTT

clone_size: .
j_call: TRBJ2-3
d_call: TRBD2
v_call: TRBV28
cdr3_aa: CASSLWVSGGEADTQYF
cdr3_nt: TGTGCCAGCAGTTTATGGGTTAGCGGGGGGGAAGCAGATACGCAGTATTTT

clone_size: many
j_call: TRBJ1-1
d_call: TRBD1
v_call: TRBV10-3
cdr3_aa: CAIRDRQGTAEAFF
cdr3_nt: TGTGCCATCAGGGACAGGCAGGGGACAGCTGAAGCTTTCTTT

clone_size: .
j_call: TRBJ2-1
d_call: .
v_call: TRBV6-5
cdr3_aa: CASSYGLPTYNEQFF
cdr3_nt: TGTGCCAGCAGTTACGGGCTCCCCACCTACAATGAGCAGTTCTTC

clone_size: .
j_call: TRBJ2-3
d_call: .
v_call: TRBV5-5
cdr3_aa: CASSFNPGVAADTQYF
cdr3_nt: TGTGCCAGCAGCTTTAATCCGGGAGTAGCAGCAGATACGCAGTATTTT

clone_size: .
j_call: TRBJ2-2
d_call: TRBD2
v_call: TRBV12-3/TRBV12-4
cdr3_aa: CASSRSGVYTGELFF
cdr3_nt: TGTGCCAGCAGTCGTAGCGGGGTATACACCGGGGAGCTGTTTTTT

clone_size: few
j_call: TRBJ2-7
d_call: .
v_call: TRBV5-6
cdr3_aa: CASSLVSPTVEQYF
cdr3_nt: TGTGCCAGCAGCTTGGTTAGTCCGACGGTCGAGCAGTACTTC

clone_size: .
j_call: TRBJ2-3
d_call: .
v_call: TRBV10-3
cdr3_aa: CATKPGFSTDTQYF
cdr3_nt: TGTGCCACTAAACCGGGTTTTAGCACAGATACGCAGTATTTT

clone_size: .
j_call: TRBJ1-1
d_call: .
v_call: TRBV20-1
cdr3_aa: CSASPTDLSRGTEGFF
cdr3_nt: TGCAGTGCTAGCCCGACAGACCTCTCCCGGGGAACTGAAGGTTTCTTT

clone_size: .
j_call: TRBJ2-2
d_call: .
v_call: TRBV28
cdr3_aa: CASSRTAAGTGELFF
cdr3_nt: TGTGCCAGCAGTCGGACTGCCGCAGGTACCGGGGAGCTGTTTTTT

clone_size: once
j_call: TRBJ2-1
d_call: .
v_call: TRBV6-5
cdr3_aa: CASSFPGESYNEQFF
cdr3_nt: TGTGCCAGCAGTTTTCCAGGGGAATCCTACAATGAGCAGTTCTTC

clone_size: .
j_call: TRBJ2-1
d_call: .
v_call: TRBV5-1
cdr3_aa: CASSHGADSTYNEQFF
cdr3_nt: TGCGCCAGCAGCCACGGGGCGGACTCGACATACAATGAGCAGTTCTTC

clone_size: .
j_call: TRBJ1-1
d_call: .
v_call: TRBV7-2
cdr3_aa: CASRYMNTEAFF
cdr3_nt: TGTGCCAGCAGGTATATGAACACTGAAGCTTTCTTT

clone_size: few
j_call: TRBJ1-1
d_call: .
v_call: TRBV5-4
cdr3_aa: CASSLGLAGGNTEAFF
cdr3_nt: TGTGCCAGCAGCCTAGGACTAGCCGGGGGGAACACTGAAGCTTTCTTT

clone_size: .
j_call: TRBJ2-5
d_call: .
v_call: TRBV5-1
cdr3_aa: CASSWGLRTRMETQYF
cdr3_nt: TGCGCCAGCAGCTGGGGGCTAAGGACCCGCATGGAGACCCAGTACTTC

clone_size: .
j_call: TRBJ2-7
d_call: .
v_call: TRBV7-2
cdr3_aa: CASSAYLQGYEQYF
cdr3_nt: TGTGCCAGCAGCGCGTACTTACAGGGCTACGAGCAGTACTTC

clone_size: .
j_call: TRBJ1-6
d_call: TRBD1
v_call: TRBV7-6
cdr3_aa: CASSQQGHSPLHF
cdr3_nt: TGTGCCAGCAGCCAACAGGGGCATTCACCCCTCCACTTT

clone_size: many
j_call: TRBJ2-5
d_call: .
v_call: TRBV6-5
cdr3_aa: CASSGERAQVAETQYF
cdr3_nt: TGTGCCAGCAGCGGCGAAAGGGCGCAAGTCGCAGAGACCCAGTACTTC

clone_size: few
j_call: TRBJ1-1
d_call: .
v_call: TRBV7-9
cdr3_aa: CASSTGRMNTEAFF
cdr3_nt: TGTGCCAGCAGCACGGGCCGGATGAACACTGAAGCTTTCTTT

clone_size: few
j_call: TRBJ2-1
d_call: TRBD1
v_call: TRBV20-1
cdr3_aa: CSAEAGQGVHEQFF
cdr3_nt: TGCAGTGCTGAAGCGGGACAGGGTGTCCATGAGCAGTTCTTC

clone_size: .
j_call: TRBJ2-3
d_call: .
v_call: TRBV7-2
cdr3_aa: CASSMLGDTQYF
cdr3_nt: TGTGCCAGCAGCATGCTAGGAGATACGCAGTATTTT

clone_size: .
j_call: TRBJ2-3
d_call: .
v_call: TRBV6-2/TRBV6-3
cdr3_aa: CASSYRFITDTQYF
cdr3_nt: TGTGCCAGCAGTTACCGATTCATCACAGATACGCAGTATTTT